Below are 31 T cell receptor beta chains sequenced from a single sample in a study of blood T cell repertoires in COVID-19. Repertoires were generated with immunoSEQ multiplex PCR, while TCRdb's copy carries only in-frame clones and drops some. The top ten hold around 0.88% of the sample, which has roughly 200,000 clones, around 87% seen once. The specimen sequenced was peripheral blood. The receptors originated from a woman aged 18-29 years who had recovered from COVID-19.

The J gene is TRBJ2-3, the V gene TRBV12-3 or TRBV12-4; D remains ambiguous. V lost 3 bases and J 4 bases, leaving 8 bases between the germline ends. The CDR3 contains 13 residues. The CDR3 sequence: CASSFSRADTQYF. CDR3 nucleotides: TGTGCCAGCAGTTTTTCCCGCGCAGATACGCAGTATTTT.

This chain joins TRBV5-1 and TRBJ2-1; 9 bases are a match to TRBD2. CDR1 and CDR2 (germline): SGHRS, YFSETQ. The CDR3 is 17 amino acids. V lost 1 base and J lost 0; bases outside the gene matches: 5. In DNA, the CDR3 is TGCGCCAGCAGCTTGATAGCGGGAGAATCCTCCTACAATGAGCAGTTCTTC. It yields the protein CASSLIAGESSYNEQFF.

The chain has TRBV10-3 and TRBJ1-5, with 7 bases fitting TRBD1. Germline trimming cut 2 bases from V and 5 bases from J; bases unmatched to any gene: 6. Germline CDR1 reads ENHRY; CDR2 reads SYGVKD. The CDR3 has 15 residues. In DNA form, the CDR3 reads TGTGCCATCAGTGAGGAGGGGGCGTACGATCAGCCCCAGCATTTT. It encodes CAISEEGAYDQPQHF.

The V gene is TRBV7-9, the J gene TRBJ1-5, with D maybe TRBD1 (6 bases). CDR3 length equals 14 residues. Germline V gene sequence: CDR1 SEHNR, CDR2 FQNEAQ (reference sequence). V lost 3 bases to trimming and J lost 6 bases, with 12 bases between them. In DNA form, the CDR3 reads TGTGCCAGCAGCTTTAGCCTGGACAGTCAGCCCCAGCATTTT. Its protein is CASSFSLDSQPQHF.

This clone was observed once. This chain links TRBV2 with TRBJ1-5, with 8 bases matching TRBD1. Germline CDR1 SNHLY, CDR2 FYNNEI. V lost 6 bases to trimming and J lost 2 bases; unmatched junction nucleotides: 6. This CDR3 is built from 15 residues. The CDR3 spells CASSPGQGGNQPQHF. CDR3 nucleotide sequence: TGTGCCAGCAGCCCCGGACAGGGAGGCAATCAGCCCCAGCATTTT.

This chain uses TRBV12-3 or TRBV12-4 with TRBJ2-1; D is unclear. Trimming stripped 3 bases from V and 6 bases from J, with 6 bases between. The CDR3 is 12 residues long. CDR3 in amino acids: CASSFSPNEQFF. CDR3 sequence (DNA): TGTGCCAGCAGTTTTTCTCCCAATGAGCAGTTCTTC.

The chain couples TRBV5-4 to TRBJ2-1, with 10 bases matching TRBD2. Germline lookup yields CDR1 SGHNT and CDR2 YYREEE (reference sequence). V lost 3 bases and J lost 8; bases outside the gene matches: 11. CDR3 length: 16 residues. In DNA, the CDR3 is TGTGCCAGCAGCTCGGGACTAGCGTCCCCGGGCGATGAGCAGTTCTTC. It codes for CASSSGLASPGDEQFF.

The rearrangement joins TRBV19 to TRBJ2-3; TRBD1 matches 8 bases. Looked up from germline, CDR1 is LNHDA and CDR2 is SQIVND (reference sequence). CDR3 size: 15 residues. Trimming took 1 base from V and 2 from J; bases not matched to a gene: 2. The CDR3 region has the DNA TGTGCCAGTAGTATAGGACAGGGGCACACAGATACGCAGTATTTT. Its translation: CASSIGQGHTDTQYF.

The genes are TRBV28 and TRBJ1-4; 9 nucleotides align to TRBD1. In germline, CDR1 is MDHEN, CDR2 SYDVKM. This CDR3 region has 14 residues. After removal of 2 bases from V and 8 bases from J, the junction contained 3 bases not matched to a gene. The CDR3 reads CASSLGTGREKLFF. CDR3 coding DNA: TGTGCCAGCAGTTTAGGGACAGGGAGGGAAAAACTGTTTTTT.

This sequence joins TRBV10-1 and TRBJ1-2, with D perhaps TRBD1 (6 bases). Between the trimmed V and J ends, which lost 6 bases and 7 bases, there was a span of 27 bases. The length of the CDR3 is 17 residues. Germline CDR1 is WNHNN and CDR2 is SYGVQD (reference sequence). The CDR3 loop is CASRLQRSHRDQPGYTF. The CDR3 region has the DNA TGCGCCAGCAGGCTTCAAAGGAGCCACAGGGATCAGCCTGGCTACACCTTC.

This chain uses TRBV11-2 with TRBJ2-4; possible D gene TRBD1, 8 bases. The CDR3 covers 17 residues. The ends were cut back, 5 bases at V and 5 bases at J, with 22 bases in the middle. CDR1 SGHAT and CDR2 FQNNGV come from the germline V gene. In nucleotides, the CDR3 is TGTGCCAGCAGCGCCCAACCGGGGGGACAGGATCAAAACATTCAGTACTTC. This gives the protein CASSAQPGGQDQNIQYF.

The V call is TRBV7-9, the J call TRBJ2-5; 9 bases align to TRBD2. Germline lookup yields CDR1 SEHNR and CDR2 FQNEAQ (reference sequence). With 1 base clipped from V and 0 bases from J, the junction kept 6 bases outside the gene matches. The CDR3 sequence is 17 residues long. CDR3: CASSLGLAESYQETQYF. CDR3 DNA sequence: TGTGCCAGCAGCTTAGGACTAGCGGAATCGTACCAAGAGACCCAGTACTTC.

This clone was seen once. The chain couples TRBV27 to TRBJ1-1; possibly TRBD1 for D (6 bases). The V gene's germline CDR1 is MNHEY and CDR2 SMNVEV (reference sequence). This CDR3 spans 18 amino acids. V lost 1 base, J lost 1 base, and 19 bases lay in between. In DNA, the CDR3 is TGTGCCAGCAGTTTATTGCCCCCCAGACAGGCCCCGAACACTGAAGCTTTCTTT. Residues: CASSLLPPRQAPNTEAFF.

The chain uses TRBV6-5 and TRBJ2-7; a weak D match, TRBD1 (6 bases). Trimming left V 4 bases short and J 0 bases short, with 13 bases between. The CDR3 is 15 amino acids. Germline V gives CDR1 MNHEY, CDR2 SVGAGI. In DNA form, the CDR3 reads TGTGCCAGCAGTTCCCCGACAGGAGACTCCTACGAGCAGTACTTC. Translating it yields CASSSPTGDSYEQYF.

The V gene is TRBV5-1, the J gene TRBJ1-2; the match to TRBD1 covers 10 bases. The CDR3 consists of 14 residues. Germline assignment: CDR1 SGHRS and CDR2 YFSETQ. V lost 4 bases, J lost 6 bases, and 6 bases stayed unmatched. CDR3 amino acids: CASSTGTGVDGYTF. The CDR3 nucleotides read TGCGCCAGCAGCACAGGGACAGGGGTGGATGGCTACACCTTC.

The genes are TRBV10-3 and TRBJ1-1; tentatively, D is TRBD1 (6 bases). Per the germline V gene, CDR1 is ENHRY and CDR2 is SYGVKD. V lost 11 bases and J 3 bases, leaving 13 bases between the germline ends. CDR3 length: 12 amino acids. The CDR3 spells CASRAGDTEAFF. The CDR3 DNA is TGTGCCTCGAGGGCAGGGGACACTGAAGCTTTCTTT.

The chain is built from TRBV24-1 and TRBJ2-2, with D possibly matching TRBD1 (5 bases). CDR1 and CDR2 (germline): KGHDR, SFDVKD. The germline V and J ends were trimmed by 9 bases and 3 bases, with 13 bases remaining between them. This CDR3 has 14 residues. Written as DNA, the CDR3 is TGTGCCACCGCCGACAGTACCCACACCGGGGAGCTGTTTTTT. Protein: CATADSTHTGELFF.

V gene TRBV27 combines with J gene TRBJ2-3; 11 nucleotides agree with TRBD2. The CDR3 runs 15 residues. Germline values: CDR1 MNHEY, CDR2 SMNVEV (reference sequence). The junction had 5 bases not matched to a gene; V was cut back by 4 bases and J by 5 bases. The CDR3 DNA reads as TGTGCCAGCAGTTCTAGCGGGAGGCATGGAGATACGCAGTATTTT. The encoded protein is CASSSSGRHGDTQYF.

Of note for this clone: A much larger clone differs by one base, so this may be a read error. The CDR3 DNA reads TGTGCCAGCAGTTCGAGCTCCTACAATGAGCAGTTCTTC. Translation gives CASSSSSYNEQFF. The J gene is TRBJ2-1, the V gene TRBV6-5; no clear D. The CDR3 has 13 amino acids. V lost 4 bases and J lost 0, with 4 bases in between. The germline V gene has CDR1 MNHEY and CDR2 SVGAGI.

CDR3 region: CASSTPVRQGGQPQHF. CDR3 DNA: TGTGCCAGCAGCACCCCGGTACGACAGGGCGGACAGCCCCAGCATTTT. The chain joins TRBV21-1 to TRBJ1-5; the D segment call TRBD1 is taken from the table without a DNA check. TRBV21-1 is designated a pseudogene. CDR3 length equals 16 residues.

The V and J genes are TRBV12-3 or TRBV12-4 and TRBJ1-5, with D hard to call. The CDR3 is made up of 13 amino acids. V lost 7 bases and J 4 bases, leaving 11 bases between the germline ends. For the CDR3, the DNA is TGTGCCAGCACCAGGAATTGGAATCAGCCCCAGCATTTT. This codes for CASTRNWNQPQHF.

The chain carries TRBV7-3 and TRBJ2-2, with D tentatively TRBD2 (6 bases). V was cut by 2 bases and J by 5 bases, with 15 bases left in between. The CDR3 has 16 residues. CDR1 and CDR2 (germline): SGHTA, FQGTGA. This chain's CDR3 is CASSLAGPGRTGELFF. Written as DNA, the CDR3 is TGTGCCAGCAGCTTAGCAGGGCCAGGGAGGACCGGGGAGCTGTTTTTT.

This chain links TRBV2 with TRBJ2-7; a possible D gene is TRBD2 (6 bases). Trimming removed 9 bases from V and 6 bases from J, with 21 bases in between. The V gene's germline CDR1 is SNHLY and CDR2 FYNNEI. This CDR3 region has 14 residues. The DNA for the CDR3 is TGTGCCAGGGGGGAACCTAGCGCCCCTTTCGAGCAGTACGTC. Its translation: CARGEPSAPFEQYV.

V gene TRBV6-5 combines with J gene TRBJ1-5; 10 bases map to TRBD1. This CDR3 contains 14 residues. V was clipped by 8 bases and J by 7 bases; unmatched bases: 8. The germline gives CDR1 MNHEY, CDR2 SVGAGI. The CDR3 reads CASAQDRGDQPQHF. The CDR3 DNA reads TGTGCCAGCGCTCAGGACAGGGGGGACCAGCCCCAGCATTTT.

The V call is TRBV6-6, the J call TRBJ1-6, with D maybe TRBD1 (5 bases). Trimming took 0 bases from V and 5 from J, leaving 11 bases between them. The CDR3 extends over 16 amino acids. CDR1 is MNHNY and CDR2 is SVGAGI in the germline V gene (reference sequence). The CDR3 DNA is TGTGCCAGCAGTTACTCGAGACAGAAAGATAATTCACCCCTCCACTTT. It encodes CASSYSRQKDNSPLHF.

The J gene is TRBJ2-3, the V gene TRBV24-1; the D gene is possibly TRBD2 (6 bases). Germline V gene data show CDR1 as KGHDR and CDR2 as SFDVKD. The CDR3 runs 16 residues. Deletions cut 1 base from V and 4 bases from J, with 14 bases between. CDR3 protein: CATSDFGRTSADTQYF. The CDR3 nucleotides read TGTGCCACCAGTGATTTCGGGAGAACCAGCGCAGATACGCAGTATTTT.

The V and J genes are TRBV19 and TRBJ1-5; D may be TRBD1 (6 bases). This CDR3 is built from 14 residues. The germline V and J ends were trimmed by 7 bases and 6 bases, with 16 bases remaining between them. The germline V gene has CDR1 LNHDA and CDR2 SQIVND (reference sequence). The CDR3: CASKKTGTVQPQHF. Written as DNA, the CDR3 is TGTGCCAGTAAAAAAACAGGGACGGTTCAGCCCCAGCATTTT.

This chain uses TRBV12-2 with TRBJ2-7; the table's D call, TRBD1, has no DNA check behind it. TRBV12-2 is tagged as a pseudogene. The CDR3 is 15 amino acids. CDR3 nucleotide sequence: TGTGCAAGTCGCTCACACCCCGACAGCTCCTACGAGCAGTACGTC. Translation: CASRSHPDSSYEQYV.

J is TRBJ2-2 and V is TRBV6-2 or TRBV6-3; 8 bases are shared with TRBD1. Germline V CDR1 and CDR2: MNHEY, SVGEGT. The CDR3 has 15 residues. V lost 5 bases, J lost 6 bases, and 8 bases stayed unmatched. The CDR3 DNA is TGTGCCAGCAGTCCCGGGACAGGAGTTCCCGGGGAGCTGTTTTTT. Amino acid sequence: CASSPGTGVPGELFF.

This clone was observed once. The chain is built from TRBV6-1 and TRBJ1-2; TRBD1 might be the D (5 bases). With 2 bases removed from V and 5 bases from J, the gap between germline ends came to 15 bases. Per germline, CDR1 MNHNS and CDR2 SASEGT. There are 15 residues in the CDR3. The DNA for the CDR3 is TGTGCCAGCAGTGAAATCTTGGAGGAGGGGTATGGCTACACCTTC. This codes for CASSEILEEGYGYTF.

The V gene is TRBV7-3, the J gene TRBJ2-1; the match to TRBD2 covers 7 bases. Germline V lookup: CDR1 SGHTA, CDR2 FQGTGA. The CDR3 is 16 amino acids. The V gene end was trimmed by 4 bases and the J gene end by 5 bases; junction bases not matched to a gene: 11. In nucleotides, the CDR3 is TGTGCCAGCAGCTCATGGGAGGGCGGGGTGGACAATGAGCAGTTCTTC. Encoded protein: CASSSWEGGVDNEQFF.